The next 9 T cell receptor beta chains were all read from a single sample in a study of shared clonotypes between healthy human individuals. TCRdb's table, derived via immunoSEQ multiplex PCR, lists solely in-frame clones and lacks some. In the table there are roughly 2.2 million clones, about 92% of which are singletons. The sample taken for sequencing was naive CD4+ T cells from PBMCs. The subset denotes: CD45RA+ positively selected. These receptors were collected from a man between 18 and 35 years old in good health. Some clones in this sample may be carry-over from other donors' samples.

The chain joins TRBV5-1 to TRBJ2-4, with D possibly being TRBD1 or TRBD2 (5 bases each). Per germline, CDR1 SGHRS and CDR2 YFSETQ. The CDR3 is 15 residues long. The V and J ends lost 2 bases and 8 bases respectively, with 17 bases between them. CDR3 coding DNA: TGCGCCAGCAGCTTTTTGGGGCAAGTACTAGACATTCAGTACTTC. This sequence encodes CASSFLGQVLDIQYF.

The gene calls are TRBV30 and TRBJ2-3; 7 bases agree with TRBD2. J was trimmed by 1 base and V by 3 bases; bases with no gene match: 4. The CDR3 runs to 14 residues. Germline V gene sequence: CDR1 GTSNPN, CDR2 SVGIG (reference sequence). The CDR3 reads CAWRGGWGTDTQYF. The CDR3 region has the DNA TGTGCCTGGAGGGGAGGGTGGGGCACAGATACGCAGTATTTT.

A single count supports this clone. The genes are TRBV6-1 and TRBJ2-7; D not certain. Trimming left V 7 bases short and J 0 bases short, with 4 bases between. Germline V gives CDR1 MNHNS, CDR2 SASEGT. There are 11 residues in the CDR3. The CDR3 coding sequence is TGTGCCAGCACCCTCTCCTACGAGCAGTACTTC. As protein: CASTLSYEQYF.

The rearrangement links TRBV5-4 to TRBJ2-1; 9 bases agree with TRBD2. V lost 5 bases and J lost 7; bases outside the gene matches: 7. Germline V CDR1 and CDR2: SGHNT, YYREEE (reference sequence). The CDR3 loop spans 14 amino acids. CDR3 sequence: CASRVAGVSNEQFF. The CDR3 DNA is TGTGCCAGCAGGGTAGCGGGAGTAAGTAATGAGCAGTTCTTC.

Comment on this clone: This CDR3 is also generated by other DNA sequences in the sample. J is TRBJ1-1 and V is TRBV7-2; D is unclear. There are 13 residues in the CDR3. V dropped 1 base and J dropped 0 bases, with 3 bases sitting between them. Germline CDR1 is SGHTA and CDR2 is FQGNSA. Here the CDR3 reads CASSLVLNTEAFF. Written as DNA, the CDR3 is TGTGCCAGCAGCTTAGTGTTGAACACTGAAGCTTTCTTT.

The CDR3 DNA reads TGTGCCACCAGCAGAGCCGGGGCCGTCCGGGAGAATGAGCAGTTCTTC. Translation: CATSRAGAVRENEQFF. This sequence joins TRBV15 and TRBJ2-1, with D perhaps matching TRBD2 (6 bases). This CDR3 region has 16 residues. Per the germline V gene, CDR1 is LNHNV and CDR2 is YYDKDF (reference sequence). The V and J ends lost 1 base and 7 bases respectively, with 17 bases between them.

V is TRBV28 and J is TRBJ2-1; D may be TRBD1 (6 bases). V was pared by 3 bases and J by 0 bases, with 15 bases between. Per the germline V gene, CDR1 is MDHEN and CDR2 is SYDVKM. The CDR3 length is 17 residues. Here the CDR3 reads CASSFRDQGSSYNEQFF. CDR3 sequence (DNA): TGTGCCAGCAGTTTTCGCGACCAGGGGAGCTCCTACAATGAGCAGTTCTTC.

The DNA for the CDR3 is TGTGCTAGTGGCCCGACAGGCGGTCGAAACTATGGCTACACCTTC. Amino acid sequence: CASGPTGGRNYGYTF. V gene TRBV12-5 combines with J gene TRBJ1-2, with D possibly being TRBD1 (6 bases). Germline assignment: CDR1 LGHNT and CDR2 FRNRAP. This CDR3 contains 15 residues. The ends were cut back, 6 bases at V and 2 bases at J, with 16 bases in the middle. The whole variable domain, filled in from reference TRBV12-5 and TRBJ1-2, reads DARVTQTPRHKVTEMGQEVTMRCQPILGHNTVFWYRQTMMQGLELLAYFRNRAPLDDSGMPKDRFSAEMPDATLATLKIQPSEPRDSAVYFCASGPTGGRNYGYTFGSGTRLTVV.

The chain links TRBV5-1 to TRBJ2-1; 9 bases align to TRBD2. The CDR3 covers 17 residues. The germline V gene has CDR1 SGHRS and CDR2 YFSETQ. J was trimmed by 0 bases and V by 6 bases; bases with no gene match: 10. CDR3 DNA sequence: TGCGCCAGCACCCCGCCGACTAGCGGACGCTCCTACAATGAGCAGTTCTTC. It translates to CASTPPTSGRSYNEQFF.